This paragraph reports one T cell receptor beta chain. This sample was taken from a study of technical replicates of blood from several donors. Germline CDR1 MNHNY, CDR2 SVGAGI (reference sequence). The CDR3 length is 16 residues. Losses at the gene ends were 4 bases for V and 9 bases for J; bases not matched to a gene: 9. Sequenced by immunoSEQ multiplex PCR; TCRdb stores in-frame clones only, minus some. The repertoire holds around 80,000 clones, with 98% as singletons. The sequence derives from a human donor in good health. The specimen sequenced was T cells isolated from PBMCs. This chain links TRBV6-6 with TRBJ2-2, with 12 bases identical to TRBD2. The CDR3 loop reads CASSSKGLAGRRELFF. The CDR3 region has the DNA TGTGCCAGCAGTTCTAAAGGACTAGCGGGAAGGCGGGAGCTGTTTTTT.